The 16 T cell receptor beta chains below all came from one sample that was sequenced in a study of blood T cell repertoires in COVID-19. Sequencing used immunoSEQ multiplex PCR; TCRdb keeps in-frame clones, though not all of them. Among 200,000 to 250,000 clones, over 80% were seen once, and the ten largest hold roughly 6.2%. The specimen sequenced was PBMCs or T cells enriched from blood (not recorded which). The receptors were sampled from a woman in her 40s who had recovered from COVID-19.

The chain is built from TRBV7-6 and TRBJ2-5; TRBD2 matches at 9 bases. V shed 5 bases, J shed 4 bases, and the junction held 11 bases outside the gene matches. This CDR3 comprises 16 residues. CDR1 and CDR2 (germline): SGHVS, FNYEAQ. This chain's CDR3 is CASSPRLAGVGETQYF. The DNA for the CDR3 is TGTGCCAGCAGCCCCCGGTTAGCGGGAGTTGGAGAGACCCAGTACTTC.

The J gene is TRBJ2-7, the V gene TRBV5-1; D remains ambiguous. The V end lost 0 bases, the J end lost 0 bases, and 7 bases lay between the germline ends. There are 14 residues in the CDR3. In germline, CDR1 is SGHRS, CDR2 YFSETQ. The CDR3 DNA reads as TGCGCCAGCAGCTTGGATCGTGTCTCCTACGAGCAGTACTTC. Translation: CASSLDRVSYEQYF.

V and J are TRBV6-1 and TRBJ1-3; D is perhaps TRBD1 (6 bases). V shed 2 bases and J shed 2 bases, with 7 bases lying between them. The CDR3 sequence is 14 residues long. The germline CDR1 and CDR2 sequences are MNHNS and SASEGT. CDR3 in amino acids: CASSERTAGNTIYF. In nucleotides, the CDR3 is TGTGCCAGCAGTGAACGGACAGCTGGAAACACCATATATTTT.

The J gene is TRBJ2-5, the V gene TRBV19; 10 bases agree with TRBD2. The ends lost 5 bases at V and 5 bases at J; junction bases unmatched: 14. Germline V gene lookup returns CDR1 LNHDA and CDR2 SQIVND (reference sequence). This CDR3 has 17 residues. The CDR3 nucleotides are TGTGCCAGTAGTCTCTCCCCGGGACTAGCGATCTGGGAGACCCAGTACTTC. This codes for CASSLSPGLAIWETQYF.

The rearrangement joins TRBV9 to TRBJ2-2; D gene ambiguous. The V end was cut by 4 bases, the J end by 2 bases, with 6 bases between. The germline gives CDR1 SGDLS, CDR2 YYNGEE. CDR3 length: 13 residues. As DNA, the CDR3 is TGTGCCAGCAGCTCGAGTAACACCGGGGAGCTGTTTTTT. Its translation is CASSSSNTGELFF.

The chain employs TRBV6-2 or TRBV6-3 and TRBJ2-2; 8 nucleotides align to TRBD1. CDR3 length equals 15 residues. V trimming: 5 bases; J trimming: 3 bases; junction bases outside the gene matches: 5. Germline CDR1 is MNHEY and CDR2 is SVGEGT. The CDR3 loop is CASSPHRGDTGELFF. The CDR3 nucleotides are TGTGCCAGCAGTCCCCACAGGGGGGACACCGGGGAGCTGTTTTTT.

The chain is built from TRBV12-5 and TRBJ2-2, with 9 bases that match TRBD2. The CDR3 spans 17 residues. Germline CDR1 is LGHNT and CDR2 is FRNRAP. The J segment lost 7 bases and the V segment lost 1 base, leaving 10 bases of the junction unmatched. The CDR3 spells CASGLGRSGSESGELFF. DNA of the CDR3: TGTGCTAGTGGTTTGGGTCGTAGCGGGAGCGAAAGCGGGGAGCTGTTTTTT.

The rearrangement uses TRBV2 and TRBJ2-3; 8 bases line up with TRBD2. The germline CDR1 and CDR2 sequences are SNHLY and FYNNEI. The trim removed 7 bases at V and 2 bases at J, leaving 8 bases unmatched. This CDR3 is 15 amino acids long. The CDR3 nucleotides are TGTGCCAGCACGGCGGGGGGTTCCCCCACAGATACGCAGTATTTT. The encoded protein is CASTAGGSPTDTQYF.

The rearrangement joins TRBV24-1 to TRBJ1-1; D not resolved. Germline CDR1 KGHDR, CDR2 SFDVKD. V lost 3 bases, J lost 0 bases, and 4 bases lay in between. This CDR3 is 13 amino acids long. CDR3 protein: CATSDGLNTEAFF. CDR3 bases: TGTGCCACCAGTGATGGGCTGAACACTGAAGCTTTCTTT.

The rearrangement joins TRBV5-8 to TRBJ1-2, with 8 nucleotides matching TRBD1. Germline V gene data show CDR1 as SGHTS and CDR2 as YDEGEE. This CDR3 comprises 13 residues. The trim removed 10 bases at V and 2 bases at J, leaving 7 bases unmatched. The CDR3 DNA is TGTGCCTCCGGCCGGACAGGGAACTATGGCTACACCTTC. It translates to CASGRTGNYGYTF.

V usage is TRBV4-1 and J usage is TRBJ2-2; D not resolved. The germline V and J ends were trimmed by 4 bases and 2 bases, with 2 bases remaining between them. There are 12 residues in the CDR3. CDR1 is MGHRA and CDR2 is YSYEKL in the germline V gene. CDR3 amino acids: CASSLNTGELFF. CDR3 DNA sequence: TGCGCCAGCAGCCTAAACACCGGGGAGCTGTTTTTT.

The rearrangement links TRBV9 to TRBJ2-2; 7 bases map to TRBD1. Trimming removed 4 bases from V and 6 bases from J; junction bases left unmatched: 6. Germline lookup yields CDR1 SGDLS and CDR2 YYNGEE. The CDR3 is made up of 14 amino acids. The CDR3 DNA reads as TGTGCCAGCAGCCCTCGACAGGGCGCCGGGGAGCTGTTTTTT. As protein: CASSPRQGAGELFF.

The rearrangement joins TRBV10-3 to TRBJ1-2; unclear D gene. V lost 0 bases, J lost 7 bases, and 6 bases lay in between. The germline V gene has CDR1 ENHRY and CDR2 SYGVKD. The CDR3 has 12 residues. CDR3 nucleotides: TGTGCCATCAGTGAGTCTGGGAGTGGCTACACCTTC. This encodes CAISESGSGYTF.

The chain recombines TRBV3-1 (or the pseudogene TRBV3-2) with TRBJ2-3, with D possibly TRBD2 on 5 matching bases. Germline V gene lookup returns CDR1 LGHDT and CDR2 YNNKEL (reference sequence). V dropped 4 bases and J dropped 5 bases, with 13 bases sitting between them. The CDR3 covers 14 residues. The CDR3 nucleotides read TGTGCCAGCAGCCCGCGAGGGTTGAGAGATACGCAGTATTTT. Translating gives CASSPRGLRDTQYF.

Here the CDR3 reads CATSAPEAGGGGNEQFF. The CDR3 DNA reads as TGTGCCACCAGTGCTCCCGAAGCGGGAGGCGGGGGAAATGAGCAGTTCTTC. The rearrangement uses TRBV24-1 and TRBJ2-1; 9 bases are shared with TRBD2. The CDR3 consists of 17 residues. Trimming removed 5 bases from V and 7 bases from J; junction bases left unmatched: 14. Germline V gives CDR1 KGHDR, CDR2 SFDVKD.

For the CDR3, the DNA is TGTGCCAGCAGCTCTGGCGGGAGTCTCTACGAGCAGTACTTC. Translated, it gives CASSSGGSLYEQYF. The chain couples TRBV7-9 to TRBJ2-7; 7 nucleotides align to TRBD2. Germline V CDR1 and CDR2: SEHNR, FQNEAQ (reference sequence). This CDR3 has 14 amino acids. J lost 3 bases, V lost 4 bases, and 6 bases had no gene match.